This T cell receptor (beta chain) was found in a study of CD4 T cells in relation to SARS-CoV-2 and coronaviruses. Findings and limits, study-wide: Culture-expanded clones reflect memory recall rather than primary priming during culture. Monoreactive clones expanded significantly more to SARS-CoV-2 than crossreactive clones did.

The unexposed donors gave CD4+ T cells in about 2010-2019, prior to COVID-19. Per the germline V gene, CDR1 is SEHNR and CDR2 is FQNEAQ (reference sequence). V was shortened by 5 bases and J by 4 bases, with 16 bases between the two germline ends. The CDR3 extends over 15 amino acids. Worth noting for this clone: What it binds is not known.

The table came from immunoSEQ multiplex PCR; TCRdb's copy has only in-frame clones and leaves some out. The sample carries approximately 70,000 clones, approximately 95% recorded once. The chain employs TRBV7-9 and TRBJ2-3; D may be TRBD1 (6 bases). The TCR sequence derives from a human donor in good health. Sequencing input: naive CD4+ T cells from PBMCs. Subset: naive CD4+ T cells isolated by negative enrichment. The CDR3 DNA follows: TGTGCCAGCAGCAGACAGGATTTCGCTTCAGATACGCAGTATTTT. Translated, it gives CASSRQDFASDTQYF.